The sample holds many counts of the clone carrying this TCR beta chain. These data originate in a study of T-cell memory formation after mild COVID-19. TCRdb recomputed calls from the 5' RACE reads with MiXCR, one row per CDR3 protein. The profile covers some 150,000 distinct CDR3 sequences, with 14% appearing a single time and about 30% taken by the ten largest. This CDR3 spans 14 amino acids. Trimming cost V 2 bases and J 3 bases; bases outside gene matches: 4. The genes are TRBV12-3 or TRBV12-4 and TRBJ2-7, with TRBD2 matching over 7 bases. Material for sequencing was PBMCs or a T cell subset sorted from them (not recorded which). The TCR was taken from an adult woman who had mild COVID-19 (a few samples of this study predate the infection). Cell type and time point are not known. The CDR3 spells CASSLTRGVYEQYF. The CDR3 DNA is TGTGCCAGCAGTTTAACTCGGGGGGTCTACGAGCAGTACTTC.